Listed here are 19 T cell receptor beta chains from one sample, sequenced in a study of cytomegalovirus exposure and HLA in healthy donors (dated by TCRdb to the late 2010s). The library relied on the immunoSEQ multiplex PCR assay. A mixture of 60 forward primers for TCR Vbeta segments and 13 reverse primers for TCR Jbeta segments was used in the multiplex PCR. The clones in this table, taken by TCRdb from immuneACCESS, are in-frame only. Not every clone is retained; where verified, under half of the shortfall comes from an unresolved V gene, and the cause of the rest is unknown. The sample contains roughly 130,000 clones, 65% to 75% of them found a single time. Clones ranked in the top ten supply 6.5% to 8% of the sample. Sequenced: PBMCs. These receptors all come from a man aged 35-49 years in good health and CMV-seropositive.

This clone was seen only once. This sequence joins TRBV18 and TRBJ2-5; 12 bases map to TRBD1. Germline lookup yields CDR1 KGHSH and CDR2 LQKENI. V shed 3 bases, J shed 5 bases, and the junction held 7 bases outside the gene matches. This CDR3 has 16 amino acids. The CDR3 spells CASSPAGTGGGETQYF. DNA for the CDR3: TGTGCCAGCTCACCCGCCGGGACAGGGGGCGGGGAGACCCAGTACTTC.

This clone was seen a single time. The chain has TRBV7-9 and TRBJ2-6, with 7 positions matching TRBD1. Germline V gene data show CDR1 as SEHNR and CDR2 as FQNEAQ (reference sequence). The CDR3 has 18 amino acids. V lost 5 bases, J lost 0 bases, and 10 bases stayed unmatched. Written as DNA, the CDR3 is TGTGCCAGCAGCCCAGAGGGGGACAGACCCTCTGGGGCCAACGTCCTGACTTTC. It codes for CASSPEGDRPSGANVLTF.

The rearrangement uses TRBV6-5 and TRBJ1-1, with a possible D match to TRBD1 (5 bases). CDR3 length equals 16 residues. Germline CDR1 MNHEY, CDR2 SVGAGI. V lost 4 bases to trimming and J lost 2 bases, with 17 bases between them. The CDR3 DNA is TGTGCCAGCAGTTCCTATCGACAGTACACTAACACTGAAGCTTTCTTT. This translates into CASSSYRQYTNTEAFF.

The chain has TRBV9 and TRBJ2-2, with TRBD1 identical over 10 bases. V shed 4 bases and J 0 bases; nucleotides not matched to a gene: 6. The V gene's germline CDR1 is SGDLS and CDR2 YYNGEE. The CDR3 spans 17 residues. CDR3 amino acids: CASSPRTGGSNTGELFF. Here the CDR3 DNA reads TGTGCCAGCAGCCCGCGGACAGGGGGTTCGAACACCGGGGAGCTGTTTTTT.

Here the CDR3 DNA reads TGTGCCAGCAGCTATAGCCGAGCGGGAGGGCTGGATGAGCAGTTCTTC. As protein: CASSYSRAGGLDEQFF. The chain is built from TRBV9 and TRBJ2-1; 10 bases are a match to TRBD2. This CDR3 is built from 16 residues. CDR1 and CDR2 from the germline V gene are SGDLS and YYNGEE. V trimming: 4 bases; J trimming: 8 bases; junction bases outside the gene matches: 12.

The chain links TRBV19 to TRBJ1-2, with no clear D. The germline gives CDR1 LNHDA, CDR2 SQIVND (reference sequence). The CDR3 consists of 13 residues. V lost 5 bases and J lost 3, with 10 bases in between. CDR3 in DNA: TGTGCCAGTAGTCCCCGACACGACTATGGCTACACCTTC. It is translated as CASSPRHDYGYTF.

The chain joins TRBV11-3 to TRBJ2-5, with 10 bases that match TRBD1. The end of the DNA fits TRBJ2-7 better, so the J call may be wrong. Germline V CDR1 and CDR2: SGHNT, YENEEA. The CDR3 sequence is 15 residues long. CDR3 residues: CASSYGTGASYEQYF. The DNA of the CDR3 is TGTGCCAGCAGCTACGGGACAGGGGCCTCCTACGAGCAGTACTTC.

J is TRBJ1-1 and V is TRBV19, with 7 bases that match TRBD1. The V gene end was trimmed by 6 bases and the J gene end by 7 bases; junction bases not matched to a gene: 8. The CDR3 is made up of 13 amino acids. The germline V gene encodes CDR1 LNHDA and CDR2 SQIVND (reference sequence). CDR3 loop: CASSIGTDREAFF. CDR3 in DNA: TGTGCCAGTAGCATCGGGACAGATCGTGAAGCTTTCTTT.

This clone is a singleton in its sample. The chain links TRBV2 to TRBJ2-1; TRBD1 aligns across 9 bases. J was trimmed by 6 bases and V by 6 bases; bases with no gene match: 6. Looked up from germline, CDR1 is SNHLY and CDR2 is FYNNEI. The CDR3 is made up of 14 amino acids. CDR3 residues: CASSRDRVTNEQFF. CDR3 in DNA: TGTGCCAGCAGCCGGGACAGGGTCACCAATGAGCAGTTCTTC.

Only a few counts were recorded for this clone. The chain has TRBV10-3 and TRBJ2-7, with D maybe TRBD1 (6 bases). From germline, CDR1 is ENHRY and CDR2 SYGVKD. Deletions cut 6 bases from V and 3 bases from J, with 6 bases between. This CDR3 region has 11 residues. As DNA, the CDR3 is TGTGCCATCAGGGACAGCTACGAGCAGTACTTC. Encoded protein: CAIRDSYEQYF.

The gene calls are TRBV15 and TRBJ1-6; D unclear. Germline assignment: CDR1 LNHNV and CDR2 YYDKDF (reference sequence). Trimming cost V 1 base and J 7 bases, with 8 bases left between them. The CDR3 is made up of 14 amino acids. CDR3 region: CATSRGGGNSPLHF. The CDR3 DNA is TGTGCCACCAGCAGAGGGGGAGGGAATTCACCCCTCCACTTT. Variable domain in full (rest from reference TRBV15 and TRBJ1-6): DAMVIQNPRYQVTQFGKPVTLSCSQTLNHNVMYWYQQKSSQAPKLLFHYYDKDFNNEADTPDNFQSRRPNTSFCFLDIRSPGLGDTAMYLCATSRGGGNSPLHFGNGTRLTVT.

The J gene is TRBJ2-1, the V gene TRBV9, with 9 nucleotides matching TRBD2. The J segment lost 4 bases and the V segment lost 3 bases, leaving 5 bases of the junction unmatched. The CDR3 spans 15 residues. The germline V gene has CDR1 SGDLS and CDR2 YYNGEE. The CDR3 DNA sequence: TGTGCCAGCAGCGGGGGGACTAGCTCGTACAATGAGCAGTTCTTC. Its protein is CASSGGTSSYNEQFF.

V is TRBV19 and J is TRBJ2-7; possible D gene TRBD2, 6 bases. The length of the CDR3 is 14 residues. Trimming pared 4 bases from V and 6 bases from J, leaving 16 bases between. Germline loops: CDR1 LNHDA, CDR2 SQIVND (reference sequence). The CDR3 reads CASSTGRGNFEQYF. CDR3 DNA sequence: TGTGCCAGTAGTACCGGACGGGGGAATTTCGAGCAGTACTTC.

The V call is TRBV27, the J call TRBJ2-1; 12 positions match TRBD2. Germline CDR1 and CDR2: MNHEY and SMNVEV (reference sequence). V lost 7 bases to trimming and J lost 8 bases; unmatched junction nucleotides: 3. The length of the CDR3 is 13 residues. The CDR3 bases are TGTGCCAGCACGACTAGCGGGAGCTATGAGCAGTTCTTC. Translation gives CASTTSGSYEQFF.

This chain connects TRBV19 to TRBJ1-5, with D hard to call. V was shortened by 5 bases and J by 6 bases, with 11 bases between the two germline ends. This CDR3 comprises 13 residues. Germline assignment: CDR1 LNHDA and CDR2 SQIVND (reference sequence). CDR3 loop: CASSVRESQPQHF. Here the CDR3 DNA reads TGTGCCAGTAGTGTTAGGGAGTCTCAGCCCCAGCATTTT.

The CDR3 bases are TGCAGCGCTGGGACAGGGATCACTGAAGCTTTCTTT. Protein: CSAGTGITEAFF. The V gene is TRBV29-1, the J gene TRBJ1-1; 9 bases agree with TRBD1. CDR3 length: 12 residues. V dropped 7 bases and J dropped 4; count of bases not matched to a gene: 4. Germline lookup yields CDR1 SQVTM and CDR2 ANQGSEA. The full variable domain, with the rest looked up from reference TRBV29-1 and TRBJ1-1, is SAVISQKPSRDICQRGTSLTIQCQVDSQVTMMFWYRQQPGQSLTLIATANQGSEATYESGFVIDKFPISRPNLTFSTLTVSNMSPEDSSIYLCSAGTGITEAFFGQGTRLTVV.

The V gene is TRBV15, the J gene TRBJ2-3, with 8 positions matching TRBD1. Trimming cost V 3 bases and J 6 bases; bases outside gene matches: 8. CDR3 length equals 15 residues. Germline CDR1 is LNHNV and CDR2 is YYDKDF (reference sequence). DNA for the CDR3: TGTGCCACCAGCAGGGACAGGGTCCTATGGGATACGCAGTATTTT. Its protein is CATSRDRVLWDTQYF.

The CDR3 here is CASSVEGLAGYYEQYF. DNA of the CDR3: TGTGCCAGCAGCGTAGAGGGACTAGCGGGATACTACGAGCAGTACTTC. The V and J genes are TRBV9 and TRBJ2-7; 13 nucleotides align to TRBD2. The CDR3 covers 16 residues. Germline V lookup: CDR1 SGDLS, CDR2 YYNGEE. V was clipped by 0 bases and J by 3 bases; unmatched bases: 3.

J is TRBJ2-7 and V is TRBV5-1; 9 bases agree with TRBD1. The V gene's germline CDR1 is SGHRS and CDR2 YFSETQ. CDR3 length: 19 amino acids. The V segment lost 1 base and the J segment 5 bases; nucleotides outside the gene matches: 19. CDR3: CASSLRSGQGGPIPDEQYF. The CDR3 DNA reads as TGCGCCAGCAGCTTGCGGTCGGGACAGGGCGGTCCGATACCAGACGAGCAGTACTTC.